This T cell receptor (beta chain) was obtained from a study of control samples from healthy donors and cancer patients (dated by TCRdb to 2020 to 2021). The method behind the library was the immunoSEQ multiplex PCR assay. The clones in this table, taken by TCRdb from immuneACCESS, are in-frame only. Not every clone is retained; where verified, under half of the shortfall comes from an unresolved V gene, and the cause of the rest is unknown. Across this sample there are roughly 190,000 clones, with about 91% seen only once. The ten largest make up 1.8% of the sample. Trimming costs V 4 bases and J 1 base, and their ends lie 13 bases apart. Counted from cysteine to phenylalanine, this CDR3 has 15 amino acids. The sequence is cut down to CDR3 DNA, 45 bases in frame from base 1. CDR1 and CDR2, per the germline V gene (reference sequence), are SGHKS and YYEKEE. This clone was seen once. The target of this receptor is not known. Base qualities are not provided; no much larger clone lies one nucleotide away.

In this chain, TRBV5-5 is recombined with TRBJ2-3; the D gene cannot be resolved reliably. Sequencing was done on a sample of blood. This TCR came from a man aged 25-45 years in good health. CDR3 protein: CASSPLQTRTDTQYF. The nucleotide sequence is TGTGCCAGCAGCCCCCTCCAAACACGCACAGATACGCAGTATTTT.